This TCR beta chain derives from a study of vaccination and CD4 T cells after COVID-19. The treatment here: roughly ten-day PBMC culture with coronavirus spike peptide pools or control peptides (ViraFEST assay). About this clonotype: The antigen remains undetermined.

V shed 0 bases and J 4 bases; nucleotides not matched to a gene: 5. The CDR3 covers 17 residues. Per the germline V gene, CDR1 is SGHVS and CDR2 is FQNEAQ. Sequencing of cultured CD4+ T cell DNA used the Oncomine TCR Beta short-read assay. MiXCR was run by TCRdb on the PCR reads, yielding one entry per CDR3 protein. The sample lists 23,000 or so distinct CDR3 sequences, roughly 68% occurring once. Source: CD4+ T cells from blood, cultured in vitro, taken after SARS-CoV-2 vaccination. This sequence originates from a human donor who received a COVID-19 vaccine. The V gene is TRBV7-8, the J gene TRBJ2-1, with 11 positions matching TRBD1. The CDR3 is CASSLARTGGWYNEQFF. CDR3 bases: TGTGCCAGCAGCTTAGCGAGGACAGGGGGCTGGTACAATGAGCAGTTCTTC.